This entry lists 4 T cell receptor beta chains sequenced from one sample in a study of cytomegalovirus exposure and HLA in healthy donors. Primers for the PCR totalled 60 Vbeta and 13 Jbeta. Method: immunoSEQ multiplex PCR; TCRdb's copy keeps in-frame clones and lacks some. The table records about 110,000 clones, roughly 15% of them present only once. Source material: PBMCs. The receptors shown here come from a female donor in good health and CMV-seronegative.

The chain combines TRBV5-1 with TRBJ1-1; D ambiguous. V was cut by 0 bases and J by 1 base, with 7 bases left in between. Looked up from germline, CDR1 is SGHRS and CDR2 is YFSETQ. The CDR3 extends over 14 amino acids. The CDR3 DNA is TGCGCCAGCAGCTTGGCCGAGGGGAACACTGAAGCTTTCTTT. Its protein is CASSLAEGNTEAFF.

In its sample, this clone was seen a few times. This chain links TRBV10-3 with TRBJ1-1, with D possibly being TRBD1 (6 bases). Germline-derived CDR1 and CDR2 are ENHRY and SYGVKD. This CDR3 spans 16 amino acids. V lost 2 bases to trimming and J lost 0 bases, with 13 bases between them. The CDR3, as DNA: TGTGCCATCAGTGAGAGGGGAGGGGGGCTGAACACTGAAGCTTTCTTT. Protein: CAISERGGGLNTEAFF.

This clone was detected only a few times. The chain uses TRBV5-4 and TRBJ1-2, with a possible D match to TRBD1 (6 bases). CDR1 SGHNT and CDR2 YYREEE come from the germline V gene (reference sequence). The CDR3 is 17 residues long. Trimming removed 4 bases at V and 0 bases at J, with 19 bases between. This CDR3 reads CASSVFQWGLPNYGYTF. Written as DNA, the CDR3 is TGTGCCAGCAGCGTGTTTCAATGGGGGCTACCTAACTATGGCTACACCTTC.

This chain joins TRBV2 and TRBJ2-1, with TRBD2 identical over 9 bases. V gave up 7 bases and J gave up 4 bases; unmatched junction bases: 2. Germline V gene sequence: CDR1 SNHLY, CDR2 FYNNEI. CDR3 length: 13 residues. The CDR3: CASTTSGYNEQFF. For the CDR3, the DNA is TGTGCCAGCACGACTAGCGGTTACAATGAGCAGTTCTTC.